This TCR beta chain was captured by sequencing in a study of blood T cell repertoires in COVID-19. Whole-study context: Samples taken during acute and convalescent COVID-19 were collected in the United States, Italy and Spain. T cells, B-cell-depleted T cells, or PBMCs provided the cDNA or gDNA that served as material.

Authors' processing steps: Reference gene primers were amplified, and this amplification served to estimate nucleated cell counts. Libraries were prepared by immunoSEQ multiplex PCR; TCRdb keeps only in-frame clonotypes and omits some of them. Clonal size and the V and J genes are those of that table, whereas D and trimming came from the DNA. The repertoire consists of roughly 130,000 clones, with 70% to 85% occurring once and the leading ten covering around 3.1%. The CDR3 spans 13 residues. The germline V gene encodes CDR1 GTSNPN and CDR2 SVGIG (reference sequence). V dropped 5 bases and J dropped 7 bases, with 14 bases sitting between them.

V usage is TRBV30 and J usage is TRBJ1-4; possible D gene TRBD1, 5 bases. The sequence came from an elderly woman with acute or convalescent COVID-19. Material for sequencing was peripheral blood. This chain's CDR3 is CAWGEGLGEKLFF. CDR3 coding DNA: TGTGCCTGGGGAGAGGGGTTGGGTGAAAAACTGTTTTTT.